The subject of this entry is one T cell receptor (beta chain). The source of the sample is a study of T cells of healthy individuals. MiXCR, run by TCRdb on the 5' RACE reads, gives a single entry per CDR3 protein. The sample shows around 63,000 distinct CDR3 sequences, roughly 17% of them seen only once. This TCR derives from a human donor in good health.

The DNA of the CDR3 is TGTGCCAGCAGCTTAGTCCAACAAGAGACCCAGTACTTC. This gives the protein CASSLVQQETQYF. The chain is built from TRBV7-9 and TRBJ2-5; unclear D gene. V lost 1 base, J lost 2 bases, and 5 bases lay in between. CDR1 and CDR2 (germline): SEHNR, FQNEAQ (reference sequence). CDR3 length: 13 residues. Complete variable domain (other parts from reference TRBV7-9 and TRBJ2-5): DTGVSQNPRHKITKRGQNVTFRCDPISEHNRLYWYRQTLGQGPEFLTYFQNEAQLEKSRLLSDRFSAERPKGSFSTLEIQRTEQGDSAMYLCASSLVQQETQYFGPGTRLLVL.